The 15 T cell receptor beta chains listed next were all sequenced from one sample in a study of control samples from healthy donors and cancer patients (TCRdb year 2020). Library prep was done by the immunoSEQ multiplex PCR assay. As stored in TCRdb, this immuneACCESS dataset retains in-frame rearrangements with V and J assigned. A fraction of the clones does not appear; measured against another copy, unresolved V genes explain less than half of the discrepancy, and the remainder lacks a known reason. The sample data list over 50,000 clones, and 80% of these were observed just once. The ten most abundant clones make up around 10% of the sample. Source material: blood. The receptors originated from a man in his 70s in good health.

V is TRBV6-5 and J is TRBJ2-1; 10 bases line up with TRBD2. Looked up from germline, CDR1 is MNHEY and CDR2 is SVGAGI. The V segment lost 4 bases and the J segment 1 base; nucleotides outside the gene matches: 4. The CDR3 length is 16 residues. CDR3 protein: CASSSSGGESYNEQFF. Written as DNA, the CDR3 is TGTGCCAGCAGTTCTAGCGGGGGCGAATCCTACAATGAGCAGTTCTTC.

The rearrangement links TRBV7-9 to TRBJ2-1; no clear D gene. Trimming left V 1 base short and J 6 bases short, with 7 bases between. Germline V gene lookup returns CDR1 SEHNR and CDR2 FQNEAQ (reference sequence). The CDR3 spans 13 residues. CDR3 residues: CASSLEALNEQFF. The CDR3 DNA reads as TGTGCCAGCAGCTTAGAAGCCCTCAATGAGCAGTTCTTC.

The chain recombines TRBV4-1 with TRBJ2-7, with TRBD1 identical over 8 bases. Germline CDR1 reads MGHRA; CDR2 reads YSYEKL. Trimming cost V 4 bases and J 2 bases; bases outside gene matches: 13. There are 17 residues in the CDR3. CDR3 nucleotides: TGCGCCAGCAGCCGGCGGGCCGGGACAGGACGCACCTACGAGCAGTACTTC. Translated: CASSRRAGTGRTYEQYF.

V gene TRBV24-1 combines with J gene TRBJ1-2; the D gene is possibly TRBD1 (6 bases). V gave up 3 bases and J gave up 6 bases, with 16 bases separating them. Per germline, CDR1 KGHDR and CDR2 SFDVKD. The CDR3 covers 15 residues. The CDR3 nucleotides are TGTGCCACCAGTGATCCCACCGGGACAAGGAATGGCTACACCTTC. Its translation: CATSDPTGTRNGYTF.

To note about this clone: Other DNA sequences in this sample translate to the same CDR3. This chain uses TRBV5-4 with TRBJ2-3; TRBD2 is a possible D gene (5 bases). Germline values: CDR1 SGHNT, CDR2 YYREEE (reference sequence). The CDR3 is 13 amino acids. The V gene lost 0 bases and the J gene lost 3 bases, with 5 bases spanning the gap. In DNA form, the CDR3 reads TGTGCCAGCAGCTTGGCGGGGACAGATACGCAGTATTTT. It is translated as CASSLAGTDTQYF.

The chain links TRBV29-1 to TRBJ2-3, with D possibly TRBD1 on 5 matching bases. The CDR3 has 13 residues. Deletions cut 2 bases from V and 6 bases from J, with 12 bases between. Germline values: CDR1 SQVTM, CDR2 ANQGSEA. CDR3 loop: CSVEQGSTDTQYF. CDR3 bases: TGCAGCGTTGAACAGGGTTCAACCGATACGCAGTATTTT.

The gene calls are TRBV30 and TRBJ2-3; TRBD1 might be the D (6 bases). The CDR3 length is 11 residues. With 5 bases removed from V and 6 bases from J, the gap between germline ends came to 9 bases. Germline V gene data show CDR1 as GTSNPN and CDR2 as SVGIG (reference sequence). The CDR3 reads CAWGRGDTQYF. Written as DNA, the CDR3 is TGTGCCTGGGGAAGGGGGGATACGCAGTATTTT. Full variable domain (remainder filled in from reference TRBV30 and TRBJ2-3): SQTIHQWPATLVQPVGSPLSLECTVEGTSNPNLYWYRQAAGRGLQLLFYSVGIGQISSEVPQNLSASRPQDRQFILSSKKLLLSDSGFYLCAWGRGDTQYFGPGTRLTVL.

This chain links TRBV5-1 with TRBJ1-5, with a possible D match to TRBD1 (5 bases). The length of the CDR3 is 14 residues. The V end lost 3 bases, the J end lost 7 bases, and 14 bases lay between the germline ends. CDR1 and CDR2 from the germline V gene are SGHRS and YFSETQ. The CDR3 spells CASSWGESGQPQHF. The CDR3 nucleotides are TGCGCCAGCAGCTGGGGGGAATCAGGACAGCCCCAGCATTTT. Supplemented by reference TRBV5-1 and TRBJ1-5, the full variable domain reads KAGVTQTPRYLIKTRGQQVTLSCSPISGHRSVSWYQQTPGQGLQFLFEYFSETQRNKGNFPGRFSGRQFSNSRSEMNVSTLELGDSALYLCASSWGESGQPQHFGDGTRLSIL.

The V call is TRBV3-1 (or the pseudogene TRBV3-2), the J call TRBJ2-3; 14 nucleotides align to TRBD2. Per the germline V gene, CDR1 is LGHDT and CDR2 is YNNKEL (reference sequence). This CDR3 has 18 amino acids. V shed 5 bases and J 4 bases; nucleotides not matched to a gene: 11. CDR3 region: CASSLGGTSGSLADTQYF. The CDR3 DNA reads as TGTGCCAGCAGCTTAGGGGGGACTAGCGGGAGTCTGGCAGATACGCAGTATTTT.

The chain combines TRBV7-9 with TRBJ2-5; 7 bases are shared with TRBD1. J lost 2 bases, V lost 5 bases, and 8 bases had no gene match. Germline loops: CDR1 SEHNR, CDR2 FQNEAQ (reference sequence). The CDR3 is 15 residues long. The CDR3 DNA reads as TGTGCCAGCAGCACTTGGGACAGAAATCAAGAGACCCAGTACTTC. It is translated as CASSTWDRNQETQYF.

The V and J genes are TRBV10-2 and TRBJ2-5; 10 bases are a match to TRBD2. The length of the CDR3 is 15 residues. The V gene end was trimmed by 2 bases and the J gene end by 5 bases; junction bases not matched to a gene: 5. Germline assignment: CDR1 WSHSY and CDR2 SAAADI. The CDR3 nucleotides are TGCGCCAGCAGTGAGGCTAGCGGGGGTGTTGAGACCCAGTACTTC. It yields the protein CASSEASGGVETQYF.

The V and J genes are TRBV5-1 and TRBJ2-3, with a possible D match to TRBD1 (5 bases). The ends were cut back, 2 bases at V and 1 base at J, with 17 bases in the middle. Germline lookup yields CDR1 SGHRS and CDR2 YFSETQ. The CDR3 is 17 residues long. The CDR3 nucleotides read TGCGCCAGCAGCTTCACAGGTCAGACTTTGGGCACAGATACGCAGTATTTT. It specifies CASSFTGQTLGTDTQYF.

V is TRBV6-1 and J is TRBJ1-1; weak D call: TRBD1 (5 bases). Trimming removed 3 bases from V and 1 base from J, with 12 bases in between. Germline V gene sequence: CDR1 MNHNS, CDR2 SASEGT. There are 15 residues in the CDR3. In nucleotides, the CDR3 is TGTGCCAGCAGTGAGGAAGGGGTTGGGAACACTGAAGCTTTCTTT. It is translated as CASSEEGVGNTEAFF.

The chain employs TRBV6-6 and TRBJ1-1, with D uncertain. V gave up 6 bases and J gave up 1 base, with 9 bases separating them. CDR1 is MNHNY, CDR2 SVGAGI, per germline (reference sequence). The CDR3 runs 13 residues. The CDR3 DNA reads as TGTGCCAGCAGCGAGGAGGGGAACACTGAAGCTTTCTTT. Its protein is CASSEEGNTEAFF.

This clone was counted only a few times. The chain is built from TRBV6-4 and TRBJ2-7, with a tentative D call TRBD2 (5 bases). Trimming stripped 4 bases from V and 3 bases from J, with 13 bases between. Germline CDR1 reads MRHNA; CDR2 reads SNTAGT. The CDR3 contains 14 residues. As DNA, the CDR3 is TGTGCCAGCAGTGTTTGTAGAGGGATCTACGAGCAGTACTTC. Translation: CASSVCRGIYEQYF.